These 9 T cell receptor beta chains were all obtained from the same sample, sequenced in a study of T cell repertoires in cytomegalovirus infection. TCRdb redid the calling of the reads with MiXCR, one entry per CDR3 protein. The table lists about 600,000 distinct CDR3 sequences, less than 25% of them singletons. Sequenced input: CD8+ T cells from PBMCs. These receptors all stem from a human donor in good health (CMV status not recorded). Some clones in this sample may be carry-over from other donors' samples.

Ten or more counts support this clonotype. This sequence joins TRBV7-8 and TRBJ2-7; no clear D gene. Per germline, CDR1 SGHVS and CDR2 FQNEAQ. Trimming shortened V by 5 bases and J by 3 bases, and 11 bases separated the two germline ends. The CDR3 loop spans 13 amino acids. This CDR3 is CASSPTASYEQYV. CDR3 sequence (DNA): TGTGCCAGCAGCCCTACGGCCAGCTACGAGCAGTACGTC.

This clonotype was counted once. V usage is TRBV20-1 and J usage is TRBJ2-1, with D perhaps matching TRBD1 or TRBD2 (6 bases each). Trimming stripped 1 base from V and 11 bases from J, with 21 bases between. Per the germline V gene, CDR1 is DFQATT and CDR2 is SNEGSKA (reference sequence). The CDR3 runs to 15 residues. CDR3 sequence reads: CSARGGQGTVYQQFF. The CDR3 nucleotides are TGCAGTGCTAGAGGAGGCCAGGGGACTGTCTATCAGCAGTTCTTC.

This clonotype was counted between two and nine times. The chain employs TRBV2 and TRBJ2-2; either TRBD1 or TRBD2 may supply D (6 bases each). The CDR3 contains 16 residues. CDR1 SNHLY and CDR2 FYNNEI come from the germline V gene. V shed 0 bases and J shed 4 bases, with 12 bases lying between them. The CDR3 DNA is TGTGCCAGCAGTGAAGCGCTCGAGGGGGGCACCGGGGAGCTGTTTTTT. Residues: CASSEALEGGTGELFF.

This clonotype was picked up many times. This chain uses TRBV4-1 with TRBJ2-1; 10 nucleotides align to TRBD1. The ends lost 4 bases at V and 10 bases at J; junction bases unmatched: 4. The CDR3 sequence is 13 residues long. CDR1 is MGHRA, CDR2 YSYEKL, per germline. This chain's CDR3 is CASSRGTGDEQFF. CDR3 nucleotides: TGCGCCAGCAGCCGCGGGACAGGGGACGAGCAGTTCTTC.

The chain has TRBV2 and TRBJ2-2, with no clear D. The germline CDR1 and CDR2 sequences are SNHLY and FYNNEI. V lost 6 bases, J lost 6 bases, and 14 bases lay in between. The CDR3 contains 14 residues. The DNA of the CDR3 is TGTGCCAGCAGGGGGAACAGCTACCCCGGGGAGCTGTTTTTT. Translated: CASRGNSYPGELFF.

This clonotype occurred a few times. This chain uses TRBV19 with TRBJ1-2; no definite D call. This CDR3 is built from 14 residues. V lost 8 bases to trimming and J lost 7 bases, with 20 bases between them. Germline values: CDR1 LNHDA, CDR2 SQIVND (reference sequence). CDR3: CASSPPSGLGGYTF. In nucleotides, the CDR3 is TGTGCCAGTTCCCCCCCCAGCGGCTTGGGTGGCTACACCTTC.

V usage is TRBV11-1 and J usage is TRBJ2-1; D unresolved. The ends were cut back, 2 bases at V and 8 bases at J, with 13 bases in the middle. Germline V gene data show CDR1 as SGHAT and CDR2 as FQDESV (reference sequence). This CDR3 has 14 residues. CDR3 coding DNA: TGTGCCAGCAGCTTAACCGGTGAGGTCGATGAGCAGTTCTTC. Translated, it gives CASSLTGEVDEQFF.

For the CDR3, the DNA is TGTGCCAGCAGTTACTCGACTCCGGGGGGGCCCGTAAACATTCAGTACTTC. Translated, it gives CASSYSTPGGPVNIQYF. The V call is TRBV6-5, the J call TRBJ2-4; TRBD2 agrees at 8 bases. CDR1 and CDR2 from the germline V gene are MNHEY and SVGAGI. The CDR3 runs 17 residues. V gave up 0 bases and J gave up 6 bases; unmatched junction bases: 10.

The V and J genes are TRBV7-9 and TRBJ2-1; no clear D gene. The CDR3 has 14 amino acids. Trimming stripped 4 bases from V and 8 bases from J, with 15 bases between. Germline V gene data show CDR1 as SEHNR and CDR2 as FQNEAQ (reference sequence). The DNA of the CDR3 is TGTGCCAGCAGCTCAAATGTAGGCTGGTATGAGCAGTTCTTC. This translates into CASSSNVGWYEQFF.